The subject of this entry is one T cell receptor (beta chain). Its antigen is still unknown. The study isolated at least 6.5 million PBMCs from each sample. The authors extracted at least 5.5 micrograms of total RNA per sample. Sample-barcoded 5' priming and a J-beta primer mix drove a second PCR of about 7 to 11 cycles. In TCRdb, the 5' RACE reads were re-called with MiXCR into one record per CDR3 protein. This table holds 1.5 million to 2 million distinct CDR3 sequences, about 50% found once. This sample is part of a study of blood T cells in healthy people across ages. Findings of the study overall: Changes seen in expanded clonotypes were possibly confounded by donor CMV status left unknown. TCR beta diversity per million T cells fell roughly linearly with age.

The sequence came from a woman in her 40s in good health. The specimen sequenced was blood.

CDR3 DNA sequence: TGTGCCAGCAGCAGGGGAGGGAAATTTCAGCCCCAGCATTTT. It specifies CASSRGGKFQPQHF. V and J are TRBV7-2 and TRBJ1-5, with TRBD1 as a possible D gene (5 bases). Germline lookup yields CDR1 SGHTA and CDR2 FQGNSA. This CDR3 has 14 amino acids. Trimming shortened V by 5 bases and J by 6 bases, and 14 bases separated the two germline ends. Drawing the rest from reference TRBV7-2 and TRBJ1-5, the complete variable domain is GAGVSQSPSNKVTEKGKDVELRCDPISGHTALYWYRQSLGQGLEFLIYFQGNSAPDKSGLPSDRFSAERTGGSVSTLTIQRTQQEDSAVYLCASSRGGKFQPQHFGDGTRLSIL.